Listed here are 11 T cell receptor beta chains from one sample, sequenced in a study of response to subunit inactivated influenza vaccine. Each CDR3 protein gets one entry after TCRdb re-called the RT-PCR reads with MiXCR. Among around 850,000 distinct CDR3 sequences listed, around 18% were seen once. Here the sequenced sample was PBMCs from blood, taken roughly 5 days after vaccination. These receptors were collected from a middle-aged man who received an inactivated influenza vaccine.

This sequence joins TRBV20-1 and TRBJ2-5; D is ambiguous. Trimming took off 6 bases at V and 5 bases at J, with 7 bases between the two ends. Germline CDR1 DFQATT, CDR2 SNEGSKA (reference sequence). This CDR3 is 10 amino acids long. The DNA of the CDR3 is TGCAGTGCAAATTTGGAGACCCAGTACTTC. It codes for CSANLETQYF.

Regarding this clonotype: Because it lacks the conserved phenylalanine or tryptophan at the end, this CDR3 is likely a read error. The J gene is TRBJ1-6, the V gene TRBV12-3 or TRBV12-4; D unresolved. The CDR3 runs to 17 residues. Deletions cut 3 bases from V and 1 base from J, with 13 bases between. The CDR3 nucleotides are TGTGCCAGCAGTTTTAGTGGGAGCAGATCCTATAATTCACCCCTCCACGTT. Encoded protein: CASSFSGSRSYNSPLHV.

V and J are TRBV6-6 and TRBJ2-3; 8 positions match TRBD2. Germline V gene lookup returns CDR1 MNHNY and CDR2 SVGAGI (reference sequence). V lost 8 bases, J lost 4 bases, and 5 bases stayed unmatched. This CDR3 has 13 residues. CDR3 amino acids: CASRGGEADTQYF. CDR3 bases: TGTGCCAGCCGGGGGGGCGAGGCAGATACGCAGTATTTT.

This clonotype was seen ten or more times. The gene calls are TRBV4-2 and TRBJ2-7, with D maybe TRBD2 (6 bases). The CDR3 spans 16 residues. Trimming removed 0 bases at V and 0 bases at J, with 12 bases between. Germline-derived CDR1 and CDR2 are LGHNA and YNFKEQ. CDR3 sequence: CASSQETGEPSYEQYF. For the CDR3, the DNA is TGTGCCAGCAGCCAAGAGACGGGGGAACCCTCCTACGAGCAGTACTTC.

The J gene is TRBJ2-7, the V gene TRBV4-2, with 9 positions matching TRBD1. CDR3 length: 14 residues. CDR1 LGHNA and CDR2 YNFKEQ come from the germline V gene. Trimming removed 4 bases from V and 7 bases from J; junction bases left unmatched: 8. The CDR3 reads CASSLGTGLKEQYF. CDR3 DNA sequence: TGTGCCAGCAGCCTCGGGACAGGGCTGAAAGAGCAGTACTTC.

V is TRBV10-2 and J is TRBJ2-2, with TRBD2 matching over 7 bases. V trimming: 8 bases; J trimming: 4 bases; junction bases outside the gene matches: 7. Germline assignment: CDR1 WSHSY and CDR2 SAAADI. CDR3 length: 14 residues. The CDR3 nucleotides read TGCGCCAGCGGAATGACTAGCCGCACCGGGGAGCTGTTTTTT. Its protein product is CASGMTSRTGELFF.

This chain connects TRBV12-3 or TRBV12-4 to TRBJ1-5, with TRBD1 matching over 8 bases. The CDR3 is 14 residues long. The V gene end was trimmed by 0 bases and the J gene end by 13 bases; junction bases not matched to a gene: 8. The CDR3 reads CASSLAAGGQVQHF. CDR3 bases: TGTGCCAGCAGTTTAGCTGCAGGGGGCCAAGTGCAGCATTTT.

The V call is TRBV20-1, the J call TRBJ2-7, with D unclear. The CDR3 has 11 amino acids. Germline CDR1 and CDR2: DFQATT and SNEGSKA (reference sequence). Trimming stripped 7 bases from V and 4 bases from J, with 11 bases between. This CDR3 reads CSGARRYEQYF. The CDR3 coding sequence is TGCAGTGGGGCCCGCAGGTACGAGCAGTACTTC.

The V and J genes are TRBV2 and TRBJ2-4; D assignment may be TRBD1 or TRBD2 (5 bases each). The V gene's germline CDR1 is SNHLY and CDR2 FYNNEI. There are 12 residues in the CDR3. V dropped 4 bases and J dropped 6 bases, with 7 bases sitting between them. CDR3 nucleotides: TGTGCCAGCAGTGCGGGGCGAAACATTCAGTACTTC. Encoded protein: CASSAGRNIQYF.

The chain links TRBV7-2 to TRBJ2-1, with a tentative D call TRBD2 (6 bases). CDR3 length: 15 residues. Trimming pared 5 bases from V and 4 bases from J, leaving 15 bases between. From germline, CDR1 is SGHTA and CDR2 FQGNSA. The CDR3 protein is CASSAIAGGYNEQFF. The CDR3 nucleotides are TGTGCCAGCAGCGCTATAGCCGGAGGGTACAATGAGCAGTTCTTC.

The chain is built from TRBV15 and TRBJ2-5, with a possible D match to TRBD2 (5 bases). V lost 6 bases and J lost 3, with 17 bases in between. The CDR3 runs to 15 residues. Germline CDR1 reads LNHNV; CDR2 reads YYDKDF (reference sequence). CDR3 DNA: TGTGCCACCAGGATGGATCGGACTGGCAAAGAGACCCAGTACTTC. Its translation is CATRMDRTGKETQYF.